This T cell receptor beta chain was recorded in a study of T-cell memory formation after mild COVID-19. Study-level background: Across donors, TCR clusters were largely donor specific.

Overall study results and limits: Clones that got smaller from day 15 to 85 had even CD4/CD8, while clones growing later tipped toward CD4+. The finding that pre-infection memory included some responding clones suggested that cross-reactive memory joined.

This clonotype was recorded a few times. The target antigen is unknown. A 5'RACE reaction primed in the constant segment made cDNA libraries of TCR alpha and TCR beta, and these carried sample barcodes and UMIs. Each CDR3 protein gets one entry after TCRdb re-called the 5' RACE reads with MiXCR. The table records some 290,000 distinct CDR3 sequences, roughly 16% of them present only once. Germline V gene lookup returns CDR1 MGHRA and CDR2 YSYEKL. The V end lost 5 bases, the J end lost 7 bases, and 9 bases lay between the germline ends. This CDR3 is built from 13 residues. This TCR was recovered from a man between 18 and 35 years old who had mild COVID-19 (a few samples of this study predate the infection). Cell type and time point are not known. V and J are TRBV4-1 and TRBJ1-6, with a weak D call TRBD1 (5 bases). The sequencing sample was made of PBMCs or a T cell subset sorted from them (not recorded which). DNA of the CDR3: TGCGCCAGCAGCGCCCCAGGGAATTCACCCCTCCACTTT. Amino acid sequence: CASSAPGNSPLHF.